One T cell receptor beta chain is described in this entry. What this receptor recognizes is not known. One base away there is no much larger clone; base qualities are not given. Receptor libraries were prepared by the immunoSEQ multiplex PCR assay. TCRdb retrieved this table from immuneACCESS and kept in-frame rearrangements only. Not all clones are present; in checked studies, unresolved V genes account for under half, and no reason is known for the remainder. This sample holds approximately 25,000 clones; under 85% were observed only once. The top ten clonotypes cover roughly 21% of the sample. These data come from a study of PD-1 blockade in mismatch repair-deficient tumors (dated by TCRdb to about 2017). For the wider study: The trial enrolled under 90 consecutive patients with over 10 mismatch repair-deficient cancer types between September 2013 and late 2016, all previously treated and progressing. Tumor-associated T cell clones in the peripheral blood of patients responding to PD-1 blockade were tracked using deep sequencing of TCR CDR3 regions. On the study overall, not on this receptor specifically: Rapid expansion after pembrolizumab followed by contraction, generally before radiologic responses, was shown by tumor-resident clones, which were often undetectable in blood before treatment.

According to the study, the label for this sample's time point signals: peripheral blood 12 weeks after first pembrolizumab dose. Mismatch repair deficiency in every enrolled patient was established by polymerase chain reaction or immunohistochemistry. TCR sequencing was carried out for three patients who responded to pembrolizumab therapy. In the phase II trial, pembrolizumab PD-1 blockade was tested prospectively in advanced mismatch repair-deficient cancers, no matter which tissue of origin the cancers came from. Peripheral blood T cell samples were collected serially, before PD-1 blockade began and at several time points afterward. The timing of each blood sample was reported as weeks after the first dose of pembrolizumab. The TCR comes from an adult with mismatch repair-deficient cancer. This sample comprised peripheral blood, obtained 12 weeks after starting pembrolizumab.

The DNA sequence follows: TGTGCCAGCAGCTTAGTTGGTAGCGGGAGTGTTGCAGATACGCAGTATTTT. This sequence encodes CASSLVGSGSVADTQYF. The rearrangement joined TRBV7-2 to TRBJ2-3; TRBD2 agrees with 9 junctional bases. Including cysteine and phenylalanine, the CDR3 has 17 amino acids. The DNA shown is the 51-base CDR3, in frame from base 1. Trimming leaves V shorter by 1 base and J shorter by 4 bases, with the junction holding 9 bases beyond the gene matches. Reading the germline V gene gives CDR1 SGHTA and CDR2 FQGNSA.